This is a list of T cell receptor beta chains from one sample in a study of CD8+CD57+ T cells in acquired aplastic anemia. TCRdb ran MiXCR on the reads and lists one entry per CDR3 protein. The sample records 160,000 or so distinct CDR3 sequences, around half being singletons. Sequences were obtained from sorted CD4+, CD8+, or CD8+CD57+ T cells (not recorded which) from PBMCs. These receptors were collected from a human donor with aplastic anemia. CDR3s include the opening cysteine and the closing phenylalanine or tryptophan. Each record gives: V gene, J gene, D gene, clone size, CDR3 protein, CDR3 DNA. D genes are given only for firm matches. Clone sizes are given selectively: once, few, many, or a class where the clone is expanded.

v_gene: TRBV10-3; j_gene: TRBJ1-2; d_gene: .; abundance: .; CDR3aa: CAISENAGPYGYTF; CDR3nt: TGTGCCATCAGTGAGAATGCAGGGCCCTATGGCTACACCTTC
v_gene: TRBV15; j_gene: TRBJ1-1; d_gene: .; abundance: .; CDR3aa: CATGRDPRAGNTEAFF; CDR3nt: TGTGCCACCGGCAGAGATCCCAGGGCTGGGAACACTGAAGCTTTCTTT
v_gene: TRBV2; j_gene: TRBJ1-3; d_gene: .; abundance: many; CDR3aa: CASSEGRGYTIYF; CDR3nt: TGTGCCAGCAGTGAGGGGAGGGGTTACACCATATATTTT
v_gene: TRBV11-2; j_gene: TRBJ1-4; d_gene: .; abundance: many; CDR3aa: CASSTRRTPTSEKLFF; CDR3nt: TGTGCCAGCAGCACACGACGGACGCCCACGAGTGAAAAACTGTTTTTT
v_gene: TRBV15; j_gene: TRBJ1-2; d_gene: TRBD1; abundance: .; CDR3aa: CATSPNGQGGSHGYTF; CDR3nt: TGTGCCACCAGCCCGAACGGACAGGGAGGAAGCCATGGCTACACCTTC
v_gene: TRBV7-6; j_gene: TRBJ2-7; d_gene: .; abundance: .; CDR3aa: CASSLAHGGSYEQYF; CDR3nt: TGTGCCAGCAGCTTAGCGCATGGGGGGTCCTACGAGCAGTACTTC
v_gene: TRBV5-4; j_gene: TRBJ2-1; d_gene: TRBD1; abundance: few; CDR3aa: CASSAGTGRHNEQFF; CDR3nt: TGTGCCAGCAGCGCGGGGACAGGTAGGCACAATGAGCAGTTCTTC
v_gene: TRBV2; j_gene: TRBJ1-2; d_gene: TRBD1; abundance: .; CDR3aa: CASRKDRALGGYTF; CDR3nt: TGTGCCAGCAGGAAGGACAGGGCGTTAGGTGGCTACACCTTC
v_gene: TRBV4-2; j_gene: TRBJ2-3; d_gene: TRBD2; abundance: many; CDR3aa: CASSQGTSGRGFTDTQYF; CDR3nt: TGTGCCAGCAGCCAAGGGACTAGCGGGAGAGGTTTTACAGATACGCAGTATTTT
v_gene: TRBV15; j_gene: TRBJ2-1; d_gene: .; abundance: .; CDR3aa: CATSRDLERVLEQFF; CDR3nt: TGTGCCACCAGCAGAGATCTGGAAAGGGTCCTTGAGCAGTTCTTC
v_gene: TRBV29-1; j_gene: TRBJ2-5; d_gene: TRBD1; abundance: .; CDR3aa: CSVVMTGAETQYF; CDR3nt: TGCAGCGTTGTGATGACAGGGGCGGAGACCCAGTACTTC
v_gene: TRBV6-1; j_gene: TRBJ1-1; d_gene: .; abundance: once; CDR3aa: CASTRTAIHTEAFF; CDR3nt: TGTGCCAGCACCCGGACAGCGATACACACTGAAGCTTTCTTT
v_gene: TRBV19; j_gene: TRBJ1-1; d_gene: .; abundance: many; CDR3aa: CASSTTVNTEAFF; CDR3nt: TGTGCCAGTAGTACGACAGTGAACACTGAAGCTTTCTTT
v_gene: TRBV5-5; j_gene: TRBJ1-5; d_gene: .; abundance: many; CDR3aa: CASSLAWGGNQPQHF; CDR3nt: TGTGCCAGCAGCTTGGCTTGGGGGGGCAATCAGCCCCAGCATTTT
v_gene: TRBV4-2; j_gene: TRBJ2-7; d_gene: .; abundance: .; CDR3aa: CASSLEPGEQYF; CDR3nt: TGTGCCAGCAGCCTGGAACCGGGAGAGCAGTACTTC
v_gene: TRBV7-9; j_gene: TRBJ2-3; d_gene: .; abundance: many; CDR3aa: CASSRGGGTDTQYF; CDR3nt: TGTGCCAGCAGCCGAGGGGGGGGCACAGATACGCAGTATTTT
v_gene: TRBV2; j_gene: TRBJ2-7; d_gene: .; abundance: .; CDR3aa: CASSEALFLDEQYF; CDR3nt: TGTGCCAGCAGTGAAGCCCTATTCCTAGACGAGCAGTACTTC
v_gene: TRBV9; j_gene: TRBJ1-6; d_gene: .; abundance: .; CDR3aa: CASSGTGTLTNSPLHF; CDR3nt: TGTGCCAGCAGCGGAACCGGGACACTGACTAATTCACCCCTCCACTTT
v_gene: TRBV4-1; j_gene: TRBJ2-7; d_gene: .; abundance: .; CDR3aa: CASSPGTGPSYEQYF; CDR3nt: TGCGCCAGCAGCCCAGGAACAGGGCCCTCCTACGAGCAGTACTTC
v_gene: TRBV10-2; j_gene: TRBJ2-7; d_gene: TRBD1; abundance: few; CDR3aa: CASKQDRGSEQYF; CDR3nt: TGCGCCAGCAAGCAGGACAGGGGGTCCGAGCAGTACTTC
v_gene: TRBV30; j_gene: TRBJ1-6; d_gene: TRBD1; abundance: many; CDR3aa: CALGQGLPLHF; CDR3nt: TGTGCCTTAGGACAGGGGCTACCCCTCCACTTT
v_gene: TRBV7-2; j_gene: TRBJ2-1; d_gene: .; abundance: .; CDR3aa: CASDSTRSNEQFF; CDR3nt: TGTGCCAGCGACTCCACCCGTTCCAATGAGCAGTTCTTC
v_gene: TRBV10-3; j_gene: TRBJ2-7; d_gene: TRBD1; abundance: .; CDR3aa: CAIRDRASYEQYF; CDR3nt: TGTGCCATCAGGGACAGGGCATCCTACGAGCAGTACTTC
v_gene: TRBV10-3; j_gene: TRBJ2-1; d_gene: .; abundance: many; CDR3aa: CAISEGRGAGSSSYNEQFF; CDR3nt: TGTGCCATCAGTGAGGGACGTGGGGCGGGGTCCAGCTCCTACAATGAGCAGTTCTTC
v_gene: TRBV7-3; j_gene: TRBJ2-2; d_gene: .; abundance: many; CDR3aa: CASSLVGSGFNTGELFF; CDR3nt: TGTGCCAGCAGCTTAGTTGGTAGCGGTTTTAACACCGGGGAGCTGTTTTTT
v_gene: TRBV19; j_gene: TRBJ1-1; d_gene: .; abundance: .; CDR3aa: CASIKGLGNTEAFF; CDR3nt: TGTGCCAGTATAAAGGGTTTGGGGAACACTGAAGCTTTCTTT
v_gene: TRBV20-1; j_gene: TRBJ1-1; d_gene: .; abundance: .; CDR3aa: CSASGQTRGNTEAFF; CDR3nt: TGCAGTGCTAGCGGACAGACGAGGGGGAACACTGAAGCTTTCTTT
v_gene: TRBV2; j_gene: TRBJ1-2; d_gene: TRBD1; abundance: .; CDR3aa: CASSRTGGGYTF; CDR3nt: TGTGCCAGCAGCCGGACAGGGGGCGGCTACACCTTC
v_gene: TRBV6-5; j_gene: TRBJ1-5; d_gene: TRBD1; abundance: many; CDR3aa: CASSRSGQVGNQPQHF; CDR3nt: TGTGCCAGCAGTCGAAGTGGACAGGTGGGAAATCAGCCCCAGCATTTT
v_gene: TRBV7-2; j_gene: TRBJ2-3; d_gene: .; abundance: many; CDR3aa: CASSLGRAYSTDTQYF; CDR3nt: TGTGCCAGCAGCTTAGGACGGGCCTATAGCACAGATACGCAGTATTTT
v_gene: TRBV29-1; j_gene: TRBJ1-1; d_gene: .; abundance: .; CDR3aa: CSTLWDTEAFF; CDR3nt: TGCAGCACTTTATGGGACACTGAAGCTTTCTTT
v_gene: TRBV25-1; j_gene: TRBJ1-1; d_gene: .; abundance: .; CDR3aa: CASSENTEAFF; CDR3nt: TGTGCCAGCAGTGAGAACACTGAAGCTTTCTTT
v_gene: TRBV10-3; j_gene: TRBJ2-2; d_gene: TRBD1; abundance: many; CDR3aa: CAIRTGTTTGELFF; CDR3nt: TGTGCCATAAGGACAGGGACGACAACCGGGGAGCTGTTTTTT
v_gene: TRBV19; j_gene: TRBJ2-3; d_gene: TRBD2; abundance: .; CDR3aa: CASSTNSGSGDTQYF; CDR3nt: TGTGCCAGTAGTACGAATAGCGGGAGTGGGGATACGCAGTATTTT
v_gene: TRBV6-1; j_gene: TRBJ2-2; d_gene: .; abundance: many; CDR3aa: CASSVETGRTGELFF; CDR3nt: TGTGCCAGCAGTGTGGAAACAGGGAGGACCGGGGAGCTGTTTTTT
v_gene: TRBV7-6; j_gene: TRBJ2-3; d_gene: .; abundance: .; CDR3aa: CASSLMGGETDTQYF; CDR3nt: TGTGCCAGCAGCTTAATGGGCGGGGAAACAGATACGCAGTATTTT
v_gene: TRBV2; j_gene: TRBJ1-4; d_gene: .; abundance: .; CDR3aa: CASSQQANEKLFF; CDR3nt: TGTGCCAGCAGCCAACAGGCCAACGAAAAACTGTTTTTT
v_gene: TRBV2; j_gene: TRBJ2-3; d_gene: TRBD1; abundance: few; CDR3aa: CASSRDRTSTDTQYF; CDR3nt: TGTGCCAGCAGCCGGGACAGGACAAGCACAGATACGCAGTATTTT
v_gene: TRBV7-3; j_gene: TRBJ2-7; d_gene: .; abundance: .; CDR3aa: CASSPPTYEQYF; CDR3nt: TGTGCCAGCAGCCCCCCCACCTACGAGCAGTACTTC
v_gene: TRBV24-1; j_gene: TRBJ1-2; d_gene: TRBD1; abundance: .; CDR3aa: CATSGAGGAGYGYTF; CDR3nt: TGTGCCACCAGTGGGGCAGGGGGCGCGGGCTATGGCTACACCTTC
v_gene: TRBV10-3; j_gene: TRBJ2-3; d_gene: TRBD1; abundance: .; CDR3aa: CAISEPPGQGADTQYF; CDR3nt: TGTGCCATCAGTGAGCCCCCGGGACAGGGCGCAGATACGCAGTATTTT
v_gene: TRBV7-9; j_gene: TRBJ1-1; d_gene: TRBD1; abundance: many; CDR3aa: CASSHRQGNTEAFF; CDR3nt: TGTGCCAGCAGCCATCGACAGGGGAACACTGAAGCTTTCTTT
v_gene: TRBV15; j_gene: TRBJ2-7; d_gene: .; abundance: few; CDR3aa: CATSRDRGSSYEQYF; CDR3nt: TGTGCCACCAGCAGAGATAGGGGTAGCTCCTACGAGCAGTACTTC
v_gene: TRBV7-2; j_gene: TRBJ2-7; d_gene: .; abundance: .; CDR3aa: CASSLALGGYEQYF; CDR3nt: TGTGCCAGCAGCTTAGCTCTGGGGGGATACGAGCAGTACTTC
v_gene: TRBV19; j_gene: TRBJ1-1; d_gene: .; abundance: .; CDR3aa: CASSAAYTEAFF; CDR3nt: TGTGCCAGTAGTGCGGCGTACACTGAAGCTTTCTTT
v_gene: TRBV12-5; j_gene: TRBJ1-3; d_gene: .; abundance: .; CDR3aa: CASGLVSLGLGGNTIYF; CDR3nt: TGTGCTAGTGGTTTAGTTTCTTTAGGGCTGGGGGGAAACACCATATATTTT
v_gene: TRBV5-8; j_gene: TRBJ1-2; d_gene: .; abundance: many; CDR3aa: CASTRGSVDYGYTF; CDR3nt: TGTGCCAGCACGAGGGGCTCGGTGGACTATGGCTACACCTTC
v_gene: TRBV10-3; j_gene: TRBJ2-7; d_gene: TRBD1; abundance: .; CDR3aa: CAISAPGQGVGGQYF; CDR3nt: TGTGCCATCAGTGCCCCGGGACAGGGGGTCGGAGGGCAGTACTTC